This T cell receptor beta chain was sequenced during a study of T cell repertoires in cytomegalovirus infection. As for the study in general: Shared public TCR beta signatures pointed to both CMV infection and a matching HLA type.

TCRdb re-analysed the reads in MiXCR, keeping a single row per CDR3 protein. Found here are about 240,000 distinct CDR3 sequences, roughly an eighth of them singletons; the top ten hold 1.5% to 2%. Regarding this clonotype: Its specificity is unknown.

CDR3 length equals 17 residues. CDR1 is LNHNV, CDR2 YYDKDF, per germline (reference sequence). The J segment lost 4 bases and the V segment lost 3 bases, leaving 10 bases of the junction unmatched. Study observations and caveats: Adding up the frequency of public TCR beta families identified people who carried CMV plus the relevant HLA. HLA-C-restricted CMV-specific TCR beta clonotypes were dominant in the ex vivo response.

Sequencing was performed on PBMCs. V usage is TRBV15 and J usage is TRBJ2-2, with 8 bases lining up with TRBD2. The clonotype comes from a human donor in good health (CMV status not recorded). Some clones in this sample may be carry-over from other donors' samples. The CDR3 DNA follows: TGTGCCACCAGCAGGGCGGGGCTAGCGGGTTTCACCGGGGAGCTGTTTTTT. Translating gives CATSRAGLAGFTGELFF.